This T cell receptor beta chain was sequenced for a study of cytomegalovirus exposure and HLA in healthy donors. Across the whole study: Early release data held around 80 million unique TCRs from HLA-typed donors.

General study points: Sequencing depth roughly uniform across donors was assumed in presence/absence analyses. Researchers reported in a later analysis that a missense DCLRE1C variant was tied to TCR beta V- and J-gene trimming. High sensitivity and specificity were reportedly achieved when the classifier diagnosed cytomegalovirus status.

In the PCR, 60 Vbeta and 13 Jbeta primers were used. This table comes from immunoSEQ multiplex PCR, and its TCRdb copy is limited to in-frame clones, with some not included. The profile shows under 200,000 clones, approximately 80% of them singletons. CDR1 is MDHEN and CDR2 is SYDVKM in the germline V gene. Trimming shortened V by 6 bases and J by 7 bases, and 15 bases separated the two germline ends. This CDR3 has 13 residues. The table lists this clone with a few counts. Its antigen is still unknown. The source material was PBMCs. J is TRBJ1-1 and V is TRBV28, with D possibly matching TRBD1 (6 bases). This clonotype was sampled from a woman younger than 35 in good health and CMV-seronegative. The CDR3 here is CASRKQGSNEAFF. CDR3 nucleotides: TGTGCCAGCAGGAAGCAGGGGAGCAATGAAGCTTTCTTT.